The sequence of this T cell receptor beta chain was determined in a study of cytomegalovirus exposure and HLA in healthy donors. Study findings and constraints: TCR beta chain V- and J-gene trimming was linked, in a later analysis, to a missense variant in DCLRE1C. Researchers reportedly found TCR beta sequences accurately predicted most subjects' HLA-A and HLA-B alleles. The dataset shows that most TCR sequences were rare, while some public TCRs occurred in many donors. Three chains linked to CMV were shown in vitro to be specific for CMV antigens.

The CDR3 sequence is 16 residues long. With 0 bases removed from V and 0 bases from J, the gap between germline ends came to 9 bases. The germline V gene has CDR1 LGHNA and CDR2 YSLEER. Researchers ran the PCR with 60 Vbeta and 13 Jbeta primers. Sequencing used immunoSEQ multiplex PCR; TCRdb keeps in-frame clones, though not all of them. The data show 110,000 or so clones, 75% to 85% seen once. As regards this clone: The antigen remains undetermined.

Material for sequencing was PBMCs. The gene calls are TRBV4-3 and TRBJ1-5, with a tentative D call TRBD1 (6 bases). The TCR was taken from a young man in good health and CMV-seronegative. The CDR3 sequence is CASSQDLGASNQPQHF. In DNA form, the CDR3 reads TGCGCCAGCAGCCAAGATTTGGGGGCTAGCAATCAGCCCCAGCATTTT.